This is a list of T cell receptor beta chains from one sample in a study of control samples from healthy donors and cancer patients. Data came from immunoSEQ multiplex PCR; TCRdb stores just in-frame clones and leaves some out. The profile shows just over 50,000 clones, approximately 91% of them singletons. Sequences were obtained from PBMCs. The receptors originated from a man between 50 and 59 years old with head and neck cancer. CDR3s include the opening cysteine and the closing phenylalanine or tryptophan. The order of the fields is V gene, clone size, D gene, J gene, CDR3 DNA, CDR3 protein. D genes are given only for firm matches. Clone size, where shown, is once, few, many, or a class for clones that have expanded.

V: TRBV19
size: .
D: TRBD2
J: TRBJ2-7
DNA: TGTGCCAGTAGTGTTAGCGGGAGTCTGGTTTGGGAGCAGTACTTC
CDR3: CASSVSGSLVWEQYF

V: TRBV12-3/TRBV12-4
size: .
D: TRBD1
J: TRBJ2-5
DNA: TGTGCCAGCAACAGGGACAGTCAAGAGACCCAGTACTTC
CDR3: CASNRDSQETQYF

V: TRBV11-2
size: once
D: TRBD2
J: TRBJ2-7
DNA: TGTGCCAGCAGCTTAATAAGGGTTTCTAGCGGGAGTTTGTACGAGCAGTACTTC
CDR3: CASSLIRVSSGSLYEQYF

V: TRBV28
size: once
D: .
J: TRBJ1-5
DNA: TGTGCCAGCAACACTATTGGGGGTGGCAATCAGCCCCAGCATTTT
CDR3: CASNTIGGGNQPQHF

V: TRBV6-2/TRBV6-3
size: .
D: .
J: TRBJ1-2
DNA: TGTGCCAGCAGTTACACCCCCGGGAGCGCTGGCTACACCTTC
CDR3: CASSYTPGSAGYTF

V: TRBV30
size: .
D: .
J: TRBJ1-3
DNA: TGTGCCTGGAGTCCTGATTCTGGAAACACCATATATTTT
CDR3: CAWSPDSGNTIYF

V: TRBV3-1/TRBV3-2
size: .
D: .
J: TRBJ2-7
DNA: TGTGCCAGCAGCCCCGGGGTCGCGGGAACCCCCTACGAGCAGTACTTC
CDR3: CASSPGVAGTPYEQYF

V: TRBV29-1
size: .
D: TRBD1
J: TRBJ2-3
DNA: TGCAGCGCCGCAGACAGGGCTCACACAGATACGCAGTATTTT
CDR3: CSAADRAHTDTQYF

V: TRBV4-1
size: once
D: .
J: TRBJ1-5
DNA: TGCGCCAGCAGCCCGAAGGACCCTAGCAATCAGCCCCAGCATTTT
CDR3: CASSPKDPSNQPQHF

V: TRBV18
size: .
D: .
J: TRBJ2-2
DNA: TGTGCCAGCTCACCCGGGGCGCGAACCGGGGAGCTGTTTTTT
CDR3: CASSPGARTGELFF

V: TRBV12-5
size: .
D: TRBD1
J: TRBJ1-4
DNA: TGTGCTAGTGGTTCGATTGGACAGGGGGTAGGGAAACTGTTTTTT
CDR3: CASGSIGQGVGKLFF

V: TRBV3-1/TRBV3-2
size: once
D: TRBD1
J: TRBJ1-5
DNA: TGTGCCAGCAGCCAAGATCACAGGGGCCCTGAGCCCCAGCATTTT
CDR3: CASSQDHRGPEPQHF

V: TRBV6-6
size: .
D: TRBD1
J: TRBJ1-1
DNA: TGTGCCAGCAGTTACTTGGGACAGGGGGCGCAGACTGAAGCTTTCTTT
CDR3: CASSYLGQGAQTEAFF

V: TRBV7-2
size: .
D: .
J: TRBJ2-7
DNA: TGTGCCAGCAGCTTGCATCAGGGCTCCTACGAGCAGTACTTC
CDR3: CASSLHQGSYEQYF

V: TRBV7-2
size: few
D: TRBD2
J: TRBJ2-7
DNA: TGTGCCAGCACCCTATATCCCCCTAGCGGATCCTACGAGCAGTACTTC
CDR3: CASTLYPPSGSYEQYF

V: TRBV30
size: few
D: TRBD1
J: TRBJ1-1
DNA: TGTGCCGTACAGGGGGCTATCACTGAAGCTTTCTTT
CDR3: CAVQGAITEAFF

V: TRBV5-1
size: .
D: TRBD2
J: TRBJ2-1
DNA: TGCGCCGGACACCCCCTGCCGGGGGGCTACAATGAGCAGTTCTTC
CDR3: CAGHPLPGGYNEQFF

V: TRBV5-1
size: .
D: TRBD1
J: TRBJ2-7
DNA: TGCGCCAGCAGCCCTCGACAGGGGACCTCCTACGAGCAGTACTTC
CDR3: CASSPRQGTSYEQYF

V: TRBV29-1
size: .
D: .
J: TRBJ2-1
DNA: TGCAGCGGGTCGGGGGGCAGCTCCTACAATGAGCAGTTCTTC
CDR3: CSGSGGSSYNEQFF

V: TRBV7-6
size: few
D: .
J: TRBJ1-5
DNA: TGTGCCAGCAGCCCTGCTGCGGATAGCAATCAGCCCCAGCATTTT
CDR3: CASSPAADSNQPQHF

V: TRBV2
size: .
D: TRBD1
J: TRBJ1-5
DNA: TGTGCCAGCAGACTGGACAGGGCCCCAGAGCCCCAGCATTTT
CDR3: CASRLDRAPEPQHF

V: TRBV5-4
size: .
D: .
J: TRBJ2-5
DNA: TGTGCCAGCAGCCTAGTGGGCCAAGAGACCCAGTACTTC
CDR3: CASSLVGQETQYF

V: TRBV4-1
size: .
D: .
J: TRBJ1-1
DNA: TGCGCCAGCAGCCAAGCGGGTAGAGCTTTCTTT
CDR3: CASSQAGRAFF

V: TRBV19
size: .
D: .
J: TRBJ1-5
DNA: TGTGCCAGTACCCCGTCTATCTGGGTCGGGCCCCAGCATTTT
CDR3: CASTPSIWVGPQHF

V: TRBV12-3/TRBV12-4
size: .
D: .
J: TRBJ1-2
DNA: TGTGCCAGCAGGACAGGCGCTGGGGGCTACACCTTC
CDR3: CASRTGAGGYTF

V: TRBV19
size: .
D: .
J: TRBJ2-6
DNA: TGTGCCAGTAGTATCGGGGCTGGGGCCAACGTCCTGACTTTC
CDR3: CASSIGAGANVLTF

V: TRBV10-1
size: .
D: TRBD1
J: TRBJ2-7
DNA: TGCGCCAGCAACGGGACAGCTTACTACGAGCAGTACTTC
CDR3: CASNGTAYYEQYF

V: TRBV9
size: .
D: .
J: TRBJ2-5
DNA: TGTGCCAGCAGCGTAGAGGGCTATCAAGAGACCCAGTACTTC
CDR3: CASSVEGYQETQYF

V: TRBV18
size: .
D: .
J: TRBJ2-7
DNA: TGTGCCAGCTCACCACCCGTGGGGAGCGCATACGAGCAGTACTTC
CDR3: CASSPPVGSAYEQYF

V: TRBV5-8
size: .
D: TRBD2
J: TRBJ2-5
DNA: TGTGCCAGCAGCCCCGGACTAGCGGGGGGCTTACAAGAGACCCAGTACTTC
CDR3: CASSPGLAGGLQETQYF

V: TRBV28
size: .
D: .
J: TRBJ2-7
DNA: TGTGCCAGCAAGTCGGGTCGCTACGAGCAGTACTTC
CDR3: CASKSGRYEQYF

V: TRBV18
size: .
D: TRBD1
J: TRBJ1-3
DNA: TGTGCCAGCTCTCGGGACAGCTCTGGAAACACCATATATTTT
CDR3: CASSRDSSGNTIYF

V: TRBV5-1
size: few
D: TRBD2
J: TRBJ2-1
DNA: TGCGCCAGCAGCCGGACTAGCGGGAGTCGGAATGAGCAGTTCTTC
CDR3: CASSRTSGSRNEQFF

V: TRBV6-5
size: .
D: .
J: TRBJ1-6
DNA: TGTGCCAGCAGAACAGGGCCAAATTCACCCCTCCACTTT
CDR3: CASRTGPNSPLHF

V: TRBV7-8
size: .
D: .
J: TRBJ2-7
DNA: TGTGCCAGCAGCTTGGTGGCGGGACCGATAACCTACGAGCAGTACTTC
CDR3: CASSLVAGPITYEQYF

V: TRBV27
size: .
D: .
J: TRBJ2-5
DNA: TGTGCCAGCAGTTCCACAGGGCTACAAGAGACCCAGTACTTC
CDR3: CASSSTGLQETQYF

V: TRBV9
size: .
D: .
J: TRBJ2-2
DNA: TGTGCCAGCAGCGTAGAATTCGCCGACGGGGAGCTGTTTTTT
CDR3: CASSVEFADGELFF

V: TRBV29-1
size: .
D: TRBD1
J: TRBJ1-3
DNA: TGCAGCGCCTCCGGACAGGAATCGGGAAACACCATATATTTT
CDR3: CSASGQESGNTIYF

V: TRBV4-1
size: .
D: TRBD1
J: TRBJ2-1
DNA: TGCGCCAGCAGCCAAGGTCCCGGGACAGGCCGGCGGGACTACAATGAGCAGTTCTTC
CDR3: CASSQGPGTGRRDYNEQFF